This TCR beta chain derives from a study of T-cell memory formation after mild COVID-19. The authors produced TCR alpha and TCR beta cDNA libraries with sample barcodes and UMIs by 5'RACE using constant-segment primers. TCRdb called the 5' RACE reads again in MiXCR, with one record for every CDR3 protein. The top ten hold around 12% of the sample, which has 350,000 to 400,000 distinct CDR3 sequences, over 20% seen once. This clonotype occurred a few times. The antigen is unknown. The study's findings and limits: Prior to infection, memory already included some responding clones, suggesting cross-reactive memory joined.

Losses at the gene ends were 5 bases for V and 4 bases for J; bases not matched to a gene: 10. The CDR3 covers 15 residues. V and J are TRBV12-3 or TRBV12-4 and TRBJ1-1; 7 bases are shared with TRBD1. Input material: PBMCs or a T cell subset sorted from them (not recorded which). The origin of this receptor is an adult woman who had mild COVID-19 (a few samples of this study predate the infection). Cell type and time point are not known. The CDR3 spells CASSPEGARSTEAFF. CDR3 DNA: TGTGCCAGCAGTCCTGAGGGGGCGCGAAGCACTGAAGCTTTCTTT.